These T cell receptor beta chains were read from a single sample in a study of PD-1 and CTLA-4 blockade in melanoma. Sequencing was performed with immunoSEQ multiplex PCR; in TCRdb, only in-frame clones are kept and a portion is missing. Here the sample spans tens of thousands of clones, approximately 90% being singletons. Sequencing used CD8+ T cells from peripheral blood, obtained from a patient given anti-PD-1 treatment. The source is a human donor with melanoma. The CDR3 runs from the conserved cysteine through the conserved F or W. A D gene is named only where the DNA matches it firmly. Not all rows give a size; the values are once, few, many and, for expanded clones, a class.

clone_size d_call j_call v_call cdr3_nt cdr3_aa
once TRBD1 TRBJ1-2 TRBV2 TGTGCCAGCGAGGGGGACAGTGAACGCAAAGGAAGCTATGGCTACACCTTC CASEGDSERKGSYGYTF
- - TRBJ1-5 TRBV12-5 TGTGCTAGTGGTTTCTTCCCCGGGACCCTAAATCAGCCCCAGCATTTT CASGFFPGTLNQPQHF
- - TRBJ1-2 TRBV30 TGTGCCTGGAGGGGCCTTACAGCTGGGGGCTACACCTTC CAWRGLTAGGYTF
- - TRBJ1-5 TRBV7-8 TGTGCCAGCAGCTTGGGGGCGGGTGGTCAGCCCCAGCATTTT CASSLGAGGQPQHF
- - TRBJ2-5 TRBV7-7 TGTGCTAGCGCGGTTTCTGAGGGGGTGTTGGAGACCCAGTACTTC CASAVSEGVLETQYF
few - TRBJ2-7 TRBV19 TGTGCCAGTAGTATACTCGGGACAATGTACGACGAGCAGTACTTC CASSILGTMYDEQYF
- TRBD2 TRBJ2-2 TRBV27 TGTGCCAGCAGTTCCTTAGGACTAGAAGACACCGGGGAGCTGTTTTTT CASSSLGLEDTGELFF
- - TRBJ2-7 TRBV6-5 TGTGCCAGCAGTTACCGACAGCTCTACGAGCAGTACTTC CASSYRQLYEQYF
- - TRBJ2-7 TRBV5-1 TGCGCCAGCAGCTTGGAAGTCACCTACGAGCAGTACTTC CASSLEVTYEQYF
- - TRBJ2-7 TRBV7-9 TGTGCCAGCAGCCCAACGGTGGATTCCTCCTACGAGCAGTACTTC CASSPTVDSSYEQYF
- TRBD2 TRBJ2-1 TRBV27 TGTGCCAGCAGTCTCATAGCGGGGATCAATGAGCAGTTCTTC CASSLIAGINEQFF
few - TRBJ2-7 TRBV7-3 TGTGCCAGCAGCTTAGACAGCTCCTACGAGCAGTACTTC CASSLDSSYEQYF
few - TRBJ2-7 TRBV5-8 TGTGCCAGCAGCTTAACGGGAGACGGAACCTACGAGCAGTACTTC CASSLTGDGTYEQYF
- - TRBJ2-1 TRBV28 TGTGCCAGCAGTTTTACTGAGTATGAGCAGTTCTTC CASSFTEYEQFF
- TRBD2 TRBJ2-3 TRBV29-1 TGCAGCGTTGAAGATGGGGGACTAGCGGGAGGGACAGATACGCAGTATTTT CSVEDGGLAGGTDTQYF
- TRBD2 TRBJ2-3 TRBV27 TGTGCCAGCGGGCCGGGACTAGGCACAGATACGCAGTATTTT CASGPGLGTDTQYF
- - TRBJ2-7 TRBV6-1 TGTGCCAGCAGTGAAGGTGAAATACAGTCGCGCGAGCAGTACTTC CASSEGEIQSREQYF
once - TRBJ2-3 TRBV27 TGTGCCAGCAGTTTCGAGGGCCTTTCTGGGTATACGCAGTATTTT CASSFEGLSGYTQYF
- TRBD1 TRBJ2-7 TRBV7-9 TGTGCCAGCAGCTTCCCAGGGGGCTACGAGCAGTACTTC CASSFPGGYEQYF
- - TRBJ1-1 TRBV7-9 TGTGCCAGCAGCTTGGGGGCGAACACTGAAGCTTTCTTT CASSLGANTEAFF
- TRBD1 TRBJ1-5 TRBV28 TGTGCCAGCATCACACAGGGGGAAGTCGATCAGCCCCAGCATTTT CASITQGEVDQPQHF
- - TRBJ2-2 TRBV7-8 TGTGCCAGCAGCCCTAGGATGATCCGGGGGACCGGGGAGCTGTTTTTT CASSPRMIRGTGELFF
- - TRBJ2-7 TRBV18 TGTGCCAGCTCACCTACACGTGAGACGTCGTCCTACGAGCAGTACTTC CASSPTRETSSYEQYF
- - TRBJ2-7 TRBV20-1 TGCAGTGCTAGCGTGGCGGAGCAGTACTTC CSASVAEQYF
- TRBD2 TRBJ2-2 TRBV10-2 TGCGCCAGCAAGGGCCGAGGGGTCGCGGGGGGCAACACCGGGGAGCTGTTTTTT CASKGRGVAGGNTGELFF
once TRBD1 TRBJ1-1 TRBV4-2 TGTGCCAGCAGCCCAGGGGGGGGGAACACTGAAGCTTTCTTT CASSPGGGNTEAFF
- - TRBJ2-2 TRBV7-2 TGTGCCAGCTCTGGTAGTAGGGTTGGCACCGGGGAGCTGTTTTTT CASSGSRVGTGELFF
- - TRBJ1-1 TRBV29-1 TGCAGCGTTGGAGGGTACACTGAAGCTTTCTTT CSVGGYTEAFF
- - TRBJ1-6 TRBV5-1 TGCGCCAGCAGCTTTGGTGATCCTCATAATTCACCCCTCCACTTT CASSFGDPHNSPLHF
- - TRBJ1-1 TRBV24-1 TGTGCCACTAGGGACGGGAACACTGAAGCTTTCTTT CATRDGNTEAFF
- TRBD1 TRBJ2-7 TRBV30 TGTGCCTGGGGGACAGGGTCGAGGGAGCAGTACTTC CAWGTGSREQYF
- - TRBJ1-5 TRBV5-6 TGTGCCAGCAGCTTGCAGCCCCAGCATTTT CASSLQPQHF
- - TRBJ1-1 TRBV27 TGTGCCAGCAGTTTGTGGGCAGGGGAGACTGAAGCTTTCTTT CASSLWAGETEAFF